The T cell receptor (beta chain) under discussion was sequenced for a study of PD-1 blockade in classical Hodgkin lymphoma. Clones were sequenced by immunoSEQ multiplex PCR, and TCRdb holds only the in-frame ones, with some missing. The data contain about 22,000 clones, around 68% of them singletons. Time point given: cycle 4 day 1 (C4D1), after 5 to 7 weeks of nivolumab. Each patient experienced a relapse that followed autologous stem cell transplantation, and brentuximab vedotin exposure varied. Purified CD4+ T cells were obtained from thawed PBMCs through magnetic negative selection. The CDR3 covers 11 residues. Germline CDR1 MDHEN, CDR2 SYDVKM. Trimming left V 7 bases short and J 1 base short, with 4 bases between.

This chain connects TRBV28 to TRBJ1-1; the D is unclear. Specimen: CD4+ T cells from blood, collected before the fourth cycle of nivolumab. The receptor comes from a human donor with classical Hodgkin lymphoma. The CDR3 DNA follows: TGTGCCAGCATAGGGAACACTGAAGCTTTCTTT. It specifies CASIGNTEAFF.